A single sample is the source of the 23 T cell receptor beta chains below, sequenced in a study of OX40 agonist ivuxolimab in advanced cancers. The method was immunoSEQ multiplex PCR; TCRdb's version includes in-frame clones alone and lacks a portion of them. The sample consists of 90,000 to 130,000 clones, about 91% of them appearing once. The sample in question was CD4+ or CD8+ T cells sorted from blood, obtained in a trial of the OX40 agonist ivuxolimab. All receptors derive from an adult with an advanced solid tumor such as melanoma, head and neck, liver or kidney cancer.

This sequence joins TRBV7-8 and TRBJ1-1, with D hard to call. Germline assignment: CDR1 SGHVS and CDR2 FQNEAQ. Trimming removed 4 bases at V and 5 bases at J, with 11 bases between. This CDR3 contains 13 residues. The DNA of the CDR3 is TGTGCCAGCAGCTCACGGGTAGGGACTGAAGCTTTCTTT. Encoded protein: CASSSRVGTEAFF.

This sequence joins TRBV19 and TRBJ1-2; D gene ambiguous. CDR1 is LNHDA and CDR2 is SQIVND in the germline V gene (reference sequence). The length of the CDR3 is 13 residues. Trimming shortened V by 3 bases and J by 4 bases, and 9 bases separated the two germline ends. This CDR3 is CASSIYARYGYTF. In DNA form, the CDR3 reads TGTGCCAGTAGTATTTACGCTCGCTATGGCTACACCTTC.

The rearrangement uses TRBV11-1 and TRBJ2-7; possible D gene TRBD2, 6 bases. Trimming removed 2 bases at V and 4 bases at J, with 15 bases between. This CDR3 has 15 residues. Germline CDR1 and CDR2: SGHAT and FQDESV (reference sequence). The DNA of the CDR3 is TGTGCCAGCAGCTTATTGGGAGGCCGTGGGTACGAGCAGTACTTC. Translation: CASSLLGGRGYEQYF.

This clone showed up just once. The V call is TRBV19, the J call TRBJ1-6, with 7 bases lining up with TRBD1. The germline V gene encodes CDR1 LNHDA and CDR2 SQIVND (reference sequence). Unmatched junction bases numbered 10, after V lost 7 bases and J lost 7 bases. The CDR3 loop spans 15 amino acids. CDR3 amino acids: CASNTGQVGNSPLHF. The DNA for the CDR3 is TGTGCCAGTAACACCGGACAGGTGGGGAATTCACCCCTCCACTTT.

This clone was seen more than once but under ten times. The chain has TRBV9 and TRBJ2-5; 10 positions match TRBD1. J lost 5 bases, V lost 3 bases, and 13 bases had no gene match. CDR1 is SGDLS, CDR2 YYNGEE, per germline. The CDR3 sequence is 17 residues long. The CDR3 sequence: CASSGTGTGDLWETQYF. The CDR3 region has the DNA TGTGCCAGCAGCGGGACCGGGACAGGGGATCTTTGGGAGACCCAGTACTTC.

This chain links TRBV11-2 with TRBJ1-5; D unclear. Trimming took 1 base from V and 1 from J, leaving 8 bases between them. CDR1 and CDR2 (germline): SGHAT, FQNNGV. This CDR3 region has 15 residues. The CDR3 coding sequence is TGTGCCAGCAGCTTAGGGACCCACAGCAATCAGCCCCAGCATTTT. It is translated as CASSLGTHSNQPQHF.

The chain couples TRBV7-6 to TRBJ2-5; possibly TRBD2 for D (7 bases). V lost 1 base and J 5 bases, leaving 14 bases between the germline ends. The germline CDR1 and CDR2 sequences are SGHVS and FNYEAQ. The CDR3 totals 15 residues. The DNA of the CDR3 is TGTGCCAGCAGCTTAGTTTGGGGGGGCCGGGAGACCCAGTACTTC. It codes for CASSLVWGGRETQYF.

The gene calls are TRBV6-5 and TRBJ2-3, with 9 bases fitting TRBD1. The CDR3 is 13 amino acids. Germline CDR1 is MNHEY and CDR2 is SVGAGI. The J segment lost 5 bases and the V segment lost 7 bases, leaving 4 bases of the junction unmatched. Here the CDR3 DNA reads TGTGCCAGCACAGGGGACAGGGAAGATACGCAGTATTTT. It yields the protein CASTGDREDTQYF.

This clone was picked up one time. V gene TRBV2 combines with J gene TRBJ2-7; D possibly corresponds to TRBD1 (6 bases). Trimming took 11 bases from V and 0 from J, leaving 14 bases between them. The CDR3 consists of 13 residues. CDR1 and CDR2 from the germline V gene are SNHLY and FYNNEI. The CDR3 region has the DNA TGTGCCTGCCGTCGGGACATCTCCTACGAGCAGTACTTC. This encodes CACRRDISYEQYF. Looking up the rest from reference TRBV2 and TRBJ2-7 gives the full variable domain: EPEVTQTPSHQVTQMGQEVILRCVPISNHLYFYWYRQILGQKVEFLVSFYNNEISEKSEIFDDQFSVERPDGSNFTLKIRSTKLEDSAMYFCACRRDISYEQYFGPGTRLTVT.

The rearrangement links TRBV7-6 to TRBJ2-2, with D tentatively TRBD1 or TRBD2 (5 bases each). The CDR3 covers 16 residues. With 3 bases removed from V and 0 bases from J, the gap between germline ends came to 11 bases. Germline CDR1 and CDR2: SGHVS and FNYEAQ. The DNA for the CDR3 is TGTGCCAGCAGCTTGTACGGGACGCCGAACACCGGGGAGCTGTTTTTT. This gives the protein CASSLYGTPNTGELFF.

V usage is TRBV5-1 and J usage is TRBJ1-3; no reliable D call. The CDR3 loop spans 17 amino acids. Looked up from germline, CDR1 is SGHRS and CDR2 is YFSETQ. The V end was cut by 0 bases, the J end by 0 bases, with 13 bases between. In DNA form, the CDR3 reads TGCGCCAGCAGCTTGGCCTGGGCGGGAAGCTCTGGAAACACCATATATTTT. Its protein product is CASSLAWAGSSGNTIYF.

This chain uses TRBV6-1 with TRBJ2-5, with D uncertain. Germline V CDR1 and CDR2: MNHNS, SASEGT. The CDR3 has 12 residues. Trimming took 3 bases from V and 4 from J, leaving 6 bases between them. DNA for the CDR3: TGTGCCAGCAGTGACAGTGGAGAGACCCAGTACTTC. This translates into CASSDSGETQYF.

This clone was seen just once. The chain links TRBV10-2 to TRBJ2-5; 9 nucleotides line up with TRBD2. V was clipped by 6 bases and J by 3 bases; unmatched bases: 2. Germline lookup yields CDR1 WSHSY and CDR2 SAAADI. The CDR3 sequence is 13 residues long. Written as DNA, the CDR3 is TGCGCCAGCAGATTAGCGGGGGAAGAGACCCAGTACTTC. The encoded protein is CASRLAGEETQYF.

The chain carries TRBV9 and TRBJ1-2, with unresolved D. V lost 3 bases, J lost 5 bases, and 11 bases lay in between. Germline CDR1 SGDLS, CDR2 YYNGEE. The CDR3 extends over 13 amino acids. The CDR3 sequence is CASSDFSSYGYTF. The CDR3 DNA follows: TGTGCCAGCAGCGACTTTAGCTCTTATGGCTACACCTTC.

The chain combines TRBV7-9 with TRBJ1-6, with TRBD1 matching over 8 bases. Trimming removed 5 bases from V and 4 bases from J; junction bases left unmatched: 4. CDR3 length: 15 amino acids. Germline V lookup: CDR1 SEHNR, CDR2 FQNEAQ (reference sequence). CDR3 sequence reads: CASSMGTGYNSPLHF. The CDR3 DNA follows: TGTGCCAGCAGCATGGGGACAGGTTATAATTCACCCCTCCACTTT.

The gene calls are TRBV25-1 and TRBJ2-3; D gene ambiguous. V lost 2 bases, J lost 4 bases, and 13 bases lay in between. The CDR3 spans 15 residues. The germline gives CDR1 MGHDK, CDR2 SYGVNS. Here the CDR3 reads CASSERPIAADTQYF. The CDR3 DNA reads as TGTGCCAGCAGTGAACGGCCCATCGCCGCAGATACGCAGTATTTT.

The chain employs TRBV11-3 and TRBJ1-6; D unresolved. CDR3 size: 11 residues. Trimming stripped 5 bases from V and 7 bases from J, with 3 bases between. In germline, CDR1 is SGHNT, CDR2 YENEEA. CDR3 DNA: TGTGCCAGCAGCAAAAATTCACCCCTCCACTTT. It is translated as CASSKNSPLHF. Looking up the rest from reference TRBV11-3 and TRBJ1-6 gives the full variable domain: EAGVVQSPRYKIIEKKQPVAFWCNPISGHNTLYWYLQNLGQGPELLIRYENEEAVDDSQLPKDRFSAERLKGVDSTLKIQPAELGDSAVYLCASSKNSPLHFGNGTRLTVT.

The chain is built from TRBV4-1 and TRBJ2-3, with D maybe TRBD2 (6 bases). From germline, CDR1 is MGHRA and CDR2 YSYEKL. The CDR3 loop spans 14 amino acids. The germline V and J ends were trimmed by 6 bases and 0 bases, with 10 bases remaining between them. The chain's CDR3 is CASRRSGSTDTQYF. The DNA for the CDR3 is TGCGCCAGCAGACGTAGCGGTAGCACAGATACGCAGTATTTT.

This clone has only one observation. The V and J genes are TRBV7-3 and TRBJ2-1, with 8 nucleotides matching TRBD2. This CDR3 spans 16 amino acids. Germline V gene data show CDR1 as SGHTA and CDR2 as FQGTGA. With 5 bases clipped from V and 3 bases from J, the junction kept 9 bases outside the gene matches. This CDR3 is CASSTEAGVNYNEQFF. CDR3 nucleotides: TGTGCCAGCAGCACGGAAGCGGGAGTAAACTACAATGAGCAGTTCTTC.

The chain has TRBV15 and TRBJ2-5; D could derive from TRBD1 or TRBD2 (6 bases each). Germline assignment: CDR1 LNHNV and CDR2 YYDKDF (reference sequence). V was cut by 0 bases and J by 3 bases, with 8 bases left in between. The CDR3 is made up of 14 amino acids. The CDR3 loop is CATSRDRGEETQYF. CDR3 bases: TGTGCCACCAGCAGAGATAGGGGGGAAGAGACCCAGTACTTC. Based on the CDR3 plus reference TRBV15 and TRBJ2-5, the full variable domain is DAMVIQNPRYQVTQFGKPVTLSCSQTLNHNVMYWYQQKSSQAPKLLFHYYDKDFNNEADTPDNFQSRRPNTSFCFLDIRSPGLGDTAMYLCATSRDRGEETQYFGPGTRLLVL.

The rearrangement uses TRBV7-6 and TRBJ2-2, with D perhaps matching TRBD1 or TRBD2 (5 bases each). Germline V gene data show CDR1 as SGHVS and CDR2 as FNYEAQ. Trimming removed 5 bases at V and 5 bases at J, with 12 bases between. This CDR3 region has 14 residues. The DNA for the CDR3 is TGTGCCAGCAGCCCGGGACCCTGGACCGGGGAGCTGTTTTTT. Translated: CASSPGPWTGELFF.

The chain's CDR3 is CASSGRTGLLGELFF. The CDR3 DNA reads TGTGCCAGCAGTGGGAGGACAGGTCTTCTCGGGGAGCTGTTTTTT. The rearrangement joins TRBV25-1 to TRBJ2-2; 7 bases match TRBD1. The germline gives CDR1 MGHDK, CDR2 SYGVNS. CDR3 length equals 15 residues. With V trimmed by 4 bases and J by 7 bases, 9 bases remained unmatched.

The chain recombines TRBV2 with TRBJ1-1; D is perhaps TRBD1 (5 bases). Germline V gives CDR1 SNHLY, CDR2 FYNNEI. The CDR3 extends over 14 amino acids. Deletions cut 4 bases from V and 0 bases from J, with 9 bases between. The DNA of the CDR3 is TGTGCCAGCAGTGGGGGCAGCGTGAACACTGAAGCTTTCTTT. Encoded protein: CASSGGSVNTEAFF.